A selection of T cell receptor beta chains follows, all from one sample in a study of T cell repertoires in cytomegalovirus infection. TCRdb recomputed calls from the reads with MiXCR, one row per CDR3 protein. The table has about 260,000 distinct CDR3 sequences, 9.1% seen once; the top ten hold over 13%. The sequencing sample was made of PBMCs. The receptor set was obtained from a human donor in good health (CMV status not recorded). Some clones in this sample may be carry-over from other donors' samples. Each CDR3 is given with its conserved first and last residue. Each record gives: CDR3 protein, CDR3 DNA, V gene, D gene, J gene, clone size. A D gene is named only where the DNA matches it firmly. A clone size is listed for some rows: how often the clone was seen (once, few, many), or a class if it is expanded.

CDR3: CASSVAISYEQYF
DNA: TGTGCCAGCAGTGTGGCCATCTCCTACGAGCAGTACTTC
V: TRBV2
D: NA
J: TRBJ2-7
size: many

CDR3: CASSLGGGSETQYF
DNA: TGTGCCAGCAGCTTAGGGGGGGGGTCGGAGACCCAGTACTTC
V: TRBV7-2
D: TRBD2
J: TRBJ2-5
size: many

CDR3: CASSQETVYGYTF
DNA: TGTGCCAGCAGCCAAGAGACAGTCTATGGCTACACCTTC
V: TRBV4-1
D: NA
J: TRBJ1-2
size: NA

CDR3: CSARPGSGYNEQFF
DNA: TGCAGTGCTAGACCGGGTTCCGGCTACAATGAGCAGTTCTTC
V: TRBV20-1
D: NA
J: TRBJ2-1
size: few

CDR3: CAIGTGGGNQPQHF
DNA: TGTGCCATCGGGACAGGGGGCGGCAATCAGCCCCAGCATTTT
V: TRBV10-3
D: TRBD1
J: TRBJ1-5
size: NA

CDR3: CSARVQGARNTEAFF
DNA: TGCAGTGCTAGAGTACAGGGGGCGAGGAACACTGAAGCTTTCTTT
V: TRBV20-1
D: TRBD1
J: TRBJ1-1
size: few

CDR3: CASSPRAERYGYTF
DNA: TGTGCCAGCAGCCCCCGGGCAGAGCGCTATGGCTACACCTTC
V: TRBV11-2
D: NA
J: TRBJ1-2
size: many

CDR3: CASRSGGLVQFF
DNA: TGTGCCAGCCGTTCGGGGGGGCTTGTGCAGTTCTTC
V: TRBV6-2/TRBV6-3
D: TRBD2
J: TRBJ2-1
size: NA

CDR3: CSVAQLNTEAFF
DNA: TGCAGCGTTGCACAGCTGAACACTGAAGCTTTCTTT
V: TRBV29-1
D: NA
J: TRBJ1-1
size: NA

CDR3: CATSDALAGGYNEQFF
DNA: TGTGCCACCAGTGACGCACTAGCGGGGGGCTACAATGAGCAGTTCTTC
V: TRBV24-1
D: TRBD2
J: TRBJ2-1
size: many

CDR3: CASSLRLGKVSQETQYF
DNA: TGCGCCAGCAGCTTGAGACTAGGGAAGGTTAGCCAAGAGACCCAGTACTTC
V: TRBV5-1
D: NA
J: TRBJ2-5
size: NA